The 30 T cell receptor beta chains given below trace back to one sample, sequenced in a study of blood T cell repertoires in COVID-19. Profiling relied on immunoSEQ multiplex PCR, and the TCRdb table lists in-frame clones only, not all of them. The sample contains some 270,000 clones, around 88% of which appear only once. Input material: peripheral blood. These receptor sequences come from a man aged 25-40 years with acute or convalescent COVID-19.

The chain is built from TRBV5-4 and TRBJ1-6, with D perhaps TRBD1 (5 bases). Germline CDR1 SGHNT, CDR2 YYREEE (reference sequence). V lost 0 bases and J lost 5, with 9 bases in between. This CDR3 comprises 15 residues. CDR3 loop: CASSLAQTDNSPLHF. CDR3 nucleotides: TGTGCCAGCAGCTTGGCACAGACAGATAATTCACCCCTCCACTTT.

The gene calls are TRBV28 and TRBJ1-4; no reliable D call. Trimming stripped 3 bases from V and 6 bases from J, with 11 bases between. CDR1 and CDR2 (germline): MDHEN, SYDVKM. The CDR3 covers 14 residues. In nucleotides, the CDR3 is TGTGCCAGCAGTTTGGAGGGCCTCCATGAAAAACTGTTTTTT. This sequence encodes CASSLEGLHEKLFF.

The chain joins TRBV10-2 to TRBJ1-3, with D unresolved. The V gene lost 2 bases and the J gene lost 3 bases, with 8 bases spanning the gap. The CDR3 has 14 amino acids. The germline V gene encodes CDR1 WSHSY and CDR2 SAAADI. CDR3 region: CASSETTYGNTIYF. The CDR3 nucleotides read TGCGCCAGCAGTGAGACTACTTATGGAAACACCATATATTTT.

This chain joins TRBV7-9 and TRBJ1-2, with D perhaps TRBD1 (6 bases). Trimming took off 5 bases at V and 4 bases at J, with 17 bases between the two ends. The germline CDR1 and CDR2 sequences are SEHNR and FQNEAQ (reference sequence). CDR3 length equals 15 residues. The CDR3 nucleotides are TGTGCCAGCAGCCACGGCGGGGGGGCGGTCTATGGCTACACCTTC. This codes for CASSHGGGAVYGYTF.

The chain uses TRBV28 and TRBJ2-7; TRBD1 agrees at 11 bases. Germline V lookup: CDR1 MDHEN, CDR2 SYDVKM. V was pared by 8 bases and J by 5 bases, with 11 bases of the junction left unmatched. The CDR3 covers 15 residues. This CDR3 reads CASRTHPGQGDEQYF. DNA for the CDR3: TGTGCCAGCCGCACACATCCGGGACAGGGGGACGAGCAGTACTTC.

CDR3 nucleotides: TGTGCCAGCAGTTTAGGAGGTCTACGGGCTTTCTTT. Translated, it gives CASSLGGLRAFF. This sequence joins TRBV28 and TRBJ1-1; D gene ambiguous. Trimming left V 2 bases short and J 11 bases short, with 12 bases between. Germline lookup yields CDR1 MDHEN and CDR2 SYDVKM. This CDR3 is 12 amino acids long.

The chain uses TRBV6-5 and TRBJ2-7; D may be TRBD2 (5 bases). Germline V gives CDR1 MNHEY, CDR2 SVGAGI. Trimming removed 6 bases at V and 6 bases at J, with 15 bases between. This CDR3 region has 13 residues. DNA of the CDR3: TGTGCCAGCAGCCCCCCCACTAGGGTCGAGCAGTACTTC. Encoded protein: CASSPPTRVEQYF.

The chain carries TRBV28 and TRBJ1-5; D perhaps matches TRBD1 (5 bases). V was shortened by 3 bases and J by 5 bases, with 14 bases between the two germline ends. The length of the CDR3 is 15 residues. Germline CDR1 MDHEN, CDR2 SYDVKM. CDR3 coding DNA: TGTGCCAGCAGTTTCCTATCCCGGGGGGATCAGCCCCAGCATTTT. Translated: CASSFLSRGDQPQHF.

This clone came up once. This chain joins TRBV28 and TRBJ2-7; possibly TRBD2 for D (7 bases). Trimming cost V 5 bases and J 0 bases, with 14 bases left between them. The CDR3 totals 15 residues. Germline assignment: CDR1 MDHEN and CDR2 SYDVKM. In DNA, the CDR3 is TGTGCCAGCAGTCTGGGGGGGGCGTTCTCCTACGAGCAGTACTTC. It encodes CASSLGGAFSYEQYF.

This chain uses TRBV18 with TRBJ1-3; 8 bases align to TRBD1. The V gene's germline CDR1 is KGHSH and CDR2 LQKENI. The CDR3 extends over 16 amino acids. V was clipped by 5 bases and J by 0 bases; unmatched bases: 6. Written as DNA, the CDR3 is TGTGCCAGCTCAGGAGGGGACAGGAACTCTGGAAACACCATATATTTT. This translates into CASSGGDRNSGNTIYF.

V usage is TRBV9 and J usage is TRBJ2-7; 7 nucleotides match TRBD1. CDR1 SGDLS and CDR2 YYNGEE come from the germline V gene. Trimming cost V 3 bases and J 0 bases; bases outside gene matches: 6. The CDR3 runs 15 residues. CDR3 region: CASSAQTGRSYEQYF. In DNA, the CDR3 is TGTGCCAGCAGCGCTCAGACAGGGCGCTCCTACGAGCAGTACTTC.

Written as DNA, the CDR3 is TGTGCCTCCGGGACAGGGGGCCGGAGGGCCCAGTACTTC. It is translated as CASGTGGRRAQYF. The gene calls are TRBV30 and TRBJ2-5, with TRBD1 matching over 12 bases. Trimming removed 7 bases from V and 9 bases from J; junction bases left unmatched: 9. The CDR3 is 13 amino acids. Germline V CDR1 and CDR2: GTSNPN, SVGIG (reference sequence).

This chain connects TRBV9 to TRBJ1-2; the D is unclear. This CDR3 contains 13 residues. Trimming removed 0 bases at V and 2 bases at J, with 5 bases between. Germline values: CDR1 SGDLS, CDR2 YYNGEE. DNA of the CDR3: TGTGCCAGCAGCGTAGACAACAACTATGGCTACACCTTC. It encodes CASSVDNNYGYTF.

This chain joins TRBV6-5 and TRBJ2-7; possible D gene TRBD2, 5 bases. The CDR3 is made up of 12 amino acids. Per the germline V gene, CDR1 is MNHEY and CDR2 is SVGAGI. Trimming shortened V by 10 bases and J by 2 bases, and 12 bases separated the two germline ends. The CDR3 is CAITTGTYEQYF. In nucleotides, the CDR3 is TGTGCCATTACTACGGGAACCTACGAGCAGTACTTC.

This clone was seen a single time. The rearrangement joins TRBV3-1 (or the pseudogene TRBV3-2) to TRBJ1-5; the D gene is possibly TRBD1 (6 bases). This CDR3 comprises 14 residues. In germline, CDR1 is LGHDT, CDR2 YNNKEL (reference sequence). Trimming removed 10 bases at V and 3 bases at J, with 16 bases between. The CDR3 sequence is CATPRTEDNQPQHF. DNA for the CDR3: TGTGCCACTCCCCGGACAGAAGACAATCAGCCCCAGCATTTT.

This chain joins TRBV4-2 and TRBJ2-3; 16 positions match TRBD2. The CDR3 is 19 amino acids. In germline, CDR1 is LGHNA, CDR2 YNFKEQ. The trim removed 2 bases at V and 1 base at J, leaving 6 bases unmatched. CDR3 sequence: CASSQQGLAGGRGTDTQYF. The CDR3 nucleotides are TGTGCCAGCAGCCAACAGGGACTAGCGGGAGGGCGGGGCACAGATACGCAGTATTTT.

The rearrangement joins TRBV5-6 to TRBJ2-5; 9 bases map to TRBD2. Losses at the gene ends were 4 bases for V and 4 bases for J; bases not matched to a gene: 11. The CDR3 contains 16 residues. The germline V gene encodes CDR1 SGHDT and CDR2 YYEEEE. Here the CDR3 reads CASSQAGTSRGETQYF. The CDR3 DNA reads TGTGCCAGCAGCCAGGCTGGGACTAGCCGAGGAGAGACCCAGTACTTC.

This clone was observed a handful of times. CDR3: CASSQEWRRASPLHF. Written as DNA, the CDR3 is TGTGCCAGCAGCCAAGAGTGGCGCAGGGCTTCACCCCTCCACTTT. The chain combines TRBV14 with TRBJ1-6; D is perhaps TRBD1 (5 bases). CDR1 and CDR2 (germline): SGHDN, FVKESK. V was trimmed by 0 bases and J by 9 bases, leaving 12 bases between them. The CDR3 contains 15 residues.

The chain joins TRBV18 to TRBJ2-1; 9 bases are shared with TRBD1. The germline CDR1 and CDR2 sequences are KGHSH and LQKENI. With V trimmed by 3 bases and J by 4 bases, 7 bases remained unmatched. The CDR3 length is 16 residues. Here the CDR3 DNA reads TGTGCCAGCTCACCCCTCGGACAGGGGAGATACAATGAGCAGTTCTTC. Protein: CASSPLGQGRYNEQFF. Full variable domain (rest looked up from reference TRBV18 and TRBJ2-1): NAGVMQNPRHLVRRRGQEARLRCSPMKGHSHVYWYRQLPEEGLKFMVYLQKENIIDESGMPKERFSAEFPKEGPSILRIQQVVRGDSAAYFCASSPLGQGRYNEQFFGPGTRLTVL.

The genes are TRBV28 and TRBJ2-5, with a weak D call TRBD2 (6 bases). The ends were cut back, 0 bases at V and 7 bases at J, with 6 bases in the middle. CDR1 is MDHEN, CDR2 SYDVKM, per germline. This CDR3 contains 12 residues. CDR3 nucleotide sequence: TGTGCCAGCAGTTTATGGGGGGGGACCCAGTACTTC. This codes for CASSLWGGTQYF.

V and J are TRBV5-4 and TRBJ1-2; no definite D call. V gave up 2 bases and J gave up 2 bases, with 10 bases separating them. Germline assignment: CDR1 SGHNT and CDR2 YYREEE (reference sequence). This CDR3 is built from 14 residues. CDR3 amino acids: CASSLPDTNYGYTF. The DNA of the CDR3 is TGTGCCAGCAGCTTACCTGACACGAACTATGGCTACACCTTC.

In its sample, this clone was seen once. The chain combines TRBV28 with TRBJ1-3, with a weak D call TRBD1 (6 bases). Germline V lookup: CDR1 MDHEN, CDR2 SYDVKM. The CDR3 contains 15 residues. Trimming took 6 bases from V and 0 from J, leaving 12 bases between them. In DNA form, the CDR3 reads TGTGCCAGCAGAATAGGGGGAAACTCTGGAAACACCATATATTTT. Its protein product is CASRIGGNSGNTIYF.

The DNA for the CDR3 is TGCGCCAGCCGCTCCTATTCGGGAAAAACGAACACCGGGGAGCTGTTTTTT. Protein sequence: CASRSYSGKTNTGELFF. The gene calls are TRBV5-1 and TRBJ2-2, with D tentatively TRBD2 (5 bases). This CDR3 has 17 amino acids. In germline, CDR1 is SGHRS, CDR2 YFSETQ. Trimming stripped 7 bases from V and 0 bases from J, with 19 bases between.

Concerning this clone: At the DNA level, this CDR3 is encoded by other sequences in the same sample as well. CDR3 in amino acids: CASSLGGGNQPQHF. The CDR3 coding sequence is TGTGCCAGCAGCCTAGGGGGGGGCAATCAGCCCCAGCATTTT. V gene TRBV6-6 combines with J gene TRBJ1-5, with a tentative D call TRBD1 (6 bases). This CDR3 has 14 amino acids. The V gene lost 6 bases and the J gene lost 2 bases, with 11 bases spanning the gap. The germline V gene encodes CDR1 MNHNY and CDR2 SVGAGI (reference sequence).

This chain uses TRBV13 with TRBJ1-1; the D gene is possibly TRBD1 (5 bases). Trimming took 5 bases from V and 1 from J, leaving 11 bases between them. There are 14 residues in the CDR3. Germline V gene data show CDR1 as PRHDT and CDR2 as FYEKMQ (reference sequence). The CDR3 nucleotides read TGTGCCAGCAGCCGGGGACTTTGGAACACTGAAGCTTTCTTT. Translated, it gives CASSRGLWNTEAFF.

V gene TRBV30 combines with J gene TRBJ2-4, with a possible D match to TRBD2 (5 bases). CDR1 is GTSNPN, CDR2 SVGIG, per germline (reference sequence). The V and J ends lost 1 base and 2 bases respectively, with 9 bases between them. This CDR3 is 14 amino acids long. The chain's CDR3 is CAWSAGNSKNIQYF. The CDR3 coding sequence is TGTGCCTGGAGTGCGGGGAACTCCAAAAACATTCAGTACTTC.

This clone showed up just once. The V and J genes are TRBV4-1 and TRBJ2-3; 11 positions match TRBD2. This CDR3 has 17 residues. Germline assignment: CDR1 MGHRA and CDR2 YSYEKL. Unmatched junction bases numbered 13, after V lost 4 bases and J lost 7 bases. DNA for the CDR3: TGCGCCAGCAGCCCTCTTAAACTAGCGGGAGTGTTGAATACGCAGTATTTT. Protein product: CASSPLKLAGVLNTQYF.

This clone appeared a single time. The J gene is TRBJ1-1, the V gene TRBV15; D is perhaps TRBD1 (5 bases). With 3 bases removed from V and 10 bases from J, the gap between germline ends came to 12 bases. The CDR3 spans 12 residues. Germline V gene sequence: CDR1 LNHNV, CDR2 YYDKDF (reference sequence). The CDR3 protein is CATSRADRPAFF. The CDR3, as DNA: TGTGCCACCAGCAGGGCCGACAGACCAGCTTTCTTT.

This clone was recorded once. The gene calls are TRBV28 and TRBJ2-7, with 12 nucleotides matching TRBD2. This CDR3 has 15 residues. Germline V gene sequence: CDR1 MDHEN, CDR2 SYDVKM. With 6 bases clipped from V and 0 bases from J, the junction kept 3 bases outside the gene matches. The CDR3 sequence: CASSQTSGGSYEQYF. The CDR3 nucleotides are TGTGCCAGCAGCCAGACTAGCGGGGGCTCCTACGAGCAGTACTTC.

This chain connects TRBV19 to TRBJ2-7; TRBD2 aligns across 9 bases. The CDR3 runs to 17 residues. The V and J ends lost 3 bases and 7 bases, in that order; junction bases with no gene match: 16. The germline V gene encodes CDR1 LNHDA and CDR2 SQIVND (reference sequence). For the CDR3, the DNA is TGTGCCAGTAGTATTAGCGGGAGAAGGGGACTCGGCGGGGAGCAGTACTTC. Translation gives CASSISGRRGLGGEQYF.